This record covers a single TCR beta chain. Its antigen remains undetermined. Within one base of it there is no much larger clone, and no base qualities were kept. V is cut by 0 bases and J by 4 bases, and the space between the germline ends is 12 bases. From cysteine to phenylalanine, the CDR3 is 15 amino acids long. CDR3 DNA only is kept here, 45 bases in frame from base 1. Sequences LGHNA (CDR1) and YSLEER (CDR2) are obtained from the germline V gene. The sample belongs to a study of shared clonotypes between healthy human individuals (dated by TCRdb to the early 2020s). The study in broad terms: A couple of women and three men aged 18 to 49 years were included in the cohort. Libraries were prepared and TCR repertoires were sequenced by different laboratories using diverse techniques, in order to increase sequencing depth and limit assay-specific biases. Each donor's leukapheresis produced roughly between roughly 0.94 and 9.5 billion PBMCs. For each donor, CD4 naive and CD4 memory were each run on three plates, CD8 naive on two plates, and CD8 memory on one plate. To estimate repertoire size and how much clonotype sharing occurs between individuals, the study deeply sequenced the blood TCR repertoires of roughly 5 healthy adults. Points the paper makes about the study in general: Estimated clonotype richness was generally larger for naive than for memory subsets. Because the study included a small number of donors, the genetic and exposure-history diversity represented was limited. Compared with non-shared clonotypes, the clonotypes found in all four sorted-subset donors had higher generation probabilities. Pairwise subsampling led to the expectation that sequencing depth would affect the degree of clonotype sharing among donors. When four donors were compared, the shared fraction of clonotypes was approximately 5% for naive CD4, about 4% for naive CD8, roughly 2.5% for memory CD4, and around 0.4% for memory CD8. Sampling was restricted to blood, and TCR repertoires in tissue are likely to differ from TCR repertoires in blood. Even with the large sequencing depth, rarefaction of the sorted-subset datasets indicated that sequencing was incomplete.

The donors were healthy, HIV-negative adults who had no recently reported acute infections or vaccinations. Every donor was a Caucasian adult living in Nashville, Tennessee, USA. Magnetic negative selection was used to enrich CD4+ T cells, after which naive cells were positively selected on CD45RA and the negative fraction became the memory subset. Blood was collected by leukapheresis, and PBMCs were isolated by Ficoll-Histopaque density gradient centrifugation and then cryopreserved in liquid nitrogen vapor phase. Analytical flow cytometry was used to check the purity and quantity of each magnetically sorted T cell population. Genomic DNA was isolated from every sorted fraction and measured by UV absorbance on a Nanodrop 2000c. Using the deep immunoSEQ assay, multiplex PCR amplified TCR CDR3 regions from genomic DNA. Genomic DNA extracted from each cell subset was distributed evenly over all wells of several immunoSEQ 96-well plates, and each plate served as one replicate. Each replicate PCR for sorted subsets received around 210 ng genomic DNA, equal to tens of thousands of T cell genomes. Purified libraries were quantified with a Qubit 3.0 fluorometer, sized on a Bioanalyzer 2100, and re-quantified with the KAPA Library Quantification kit. Every immunoSEQ 96-well plate was sequenced on a separate single-read 150-cycle Illumina NextSeq 550 flow cell. The published analysis was carried out like this. Because the immunoSEQ output included only junctional sequences and no quality scores, the filtering could not be the same as the filtering used for full-length reads. To assign V/J genes and CDR3, sequences were annotated against IMGT germline references using PyIR, a Python wrapper for IgBLAST v1.9. Reads were removed for weak V/J assignments (E-value above 1e-6), missing CDR3, stop codons, out-of-frame junctions, or ambiguous translated residues. V3J clonotypes were defined by identical inferred V gene, J gene, and CDR3 amino acid sequence. The percentage overlap between two repertoires was calculated by dividing the number of shared unique clonotypes by the size of the smaller repertoire. Repertoire richness was assessed with RTK rarefaction, the Chao1 estimator, and Recon v2.1 estimates of unobserved clonotypes. Generation probabilities were computed with OLGA for all TCRbeta clonotypes obtained by the gDNA method from a few donors. TCRdb mirrors the immuneACCESS table, restricted to in-frame sequences. Some clones are absent from its copies; in checked studies, under half trace to an unresolved V gene, and the reason for the others is unknown. That table is the source of V, J and clone size, and D and trimming were worked out from the DNA. This sample comprises around 1 million clones, about three quarters of them detected only once. Of the sample, approximately 1.5% falls within the top ten clones.

The receptor was derived from a man younger than 35 in good health. The V gene is TRBV4-3 and the J gene is TRBJ2-5, with no reliable assignment of the D segment. The sample comprised memory CD4+ T cells sorted from blood. The cell subset or site label for this specimen denotes: CD45RA-negative fraction. The CDR3 protein sequence reads: CASSQDRSGVETQYF. Read as DNA, the sequence is TGCGCCAGCAGCCAAGATAGGTCTGGGGTAGAGACCCAGTACTTC.